One sample yielded the 30 T cell receptor beta chains listed below, sequenced in a study of blood T cells in healthy people across ages. The authors ran a second PCR of about 6 to 11 cycles using a sample-barcoded 5' primer and a J-beta primer mix. One entry per CDR3 protein, called by TCRdb with MiXCR from the 5' RACE reads. This table has about 1,000,000 distinct CDR3 sequences, more than 35% appearing once. Material for sequencing was blood. The origin of the receptors is a woman aged 55-75 years in good health.

The chain employs TRBV5-1 and TRBJ1-2; TRBD1 matches 9 bases. Trimming took 3 bases from V and 4 from J; bases not matched to a gene: 10. This CDR3 spans 16 amino acids. Germline CDR1 and CDR2: SGHRS and YFSETQ. CDR3 nucleotides: TGCGCCAGCAGCTCAACCGGGACAGGGAATCGCTATGGCTACACCTTC. Its protein product is CASSSTGTGNRYGYTF.

Note on this clonotype: One end of the junction varies from germline; a read error may be responsible. The chain couples TRBV29-1 to TRBJ2-2; maybe TRBD2 (5 bases). Per germline, CDR1 SQVTM and CDR2 ANQGSEA. This CDR3 comprises 17 residues. CDR3 sequence reads: CSAEDASGTSDTGELFF. The CDR3 nucleotides read TGCAGCGCTGAAGACGCCAGCGGAACCTCAGACACCGGGGAGCTGTTTTTT.

The chain recombines TRBV12-5 with TRBJ2-1, with D uncertain. The DNA end lines up better with TRBJ2-7; the J call may be wrong. The CDR3 length is 14 residues. The germline CDR1 and CDR2 sequences are LGHNT and FRNRAP. DNA of the CDR3: TGTGCTAGTGGAACTTCTACCCCCTACAATGAGCAGTACTTC. Amino acids: CASGTSTPYNEQYF.

A single count supports this clonotype. The gene calls are TRBV28 and TRBJ1-2; 7 positions match TRBD1. Unmatched junction bases numbered 3, after V lost 7 bases and J lost 4 bases. The length of the CDR3 is 12 residues. Germline CDR1 is MDHEN and CDR2 is SYDVKM. The CDR3 sequence is CASKGQIYGYTF. The CDR3 nucleotides are TGTGCCAGCAAGGGACAGATCTATGGCTACACCTTC.

The rearrangement joins TRBV6-5 to TRBJ2-3, with a weak D call TRBD2 (5 bases). V was trimmed by 7 bases and J by 1 base, leaving 9 bases between them. There are 13 residues in the CDR3. CDR1 and CDR2 (germline): MNHEY, SVGAGI. CDR3 in amino acids: CASMTTRTDTQYF. The CDR3 nucleotides are TGTGCCAGCATGACTACCCGCACAGATACGCAGTATTTT.

There are a few counts of this clonotype. This could be a read error, since a much larger clone is one nucleotide away. V and J are TRBV4-2 and TRBJ1-2; the match to TRBD1 covers 8 bases. CDR3 length: 16 amino acids. Germline-derived CDR1 and CDR2 are LGHNA and YNFKEQ. CDR3 in DNA: TGTGCCAGCAGCCAAGACCTTCAGGGGGCAGGCTATGGCCACACCTTC. Protein sequence: CASSQDLQGAGYGHTF.

The chain couples TRBV10-3 to TRBJ2-3, with D possibly called TRBD1 or TRBD2 (5 bases each). Germline V gene sequence: CDR1 ENHRY, CDR2 SYGVKD. With 0 bases removed from V and 5 bases from J, the gap between germline ends came to 15 bases. This CDR3 is 16 amino acids long. CDR3 bases: TGTGCCATCAGTGAGTCGACCGGGGCGCAAGTAGATACGCAGTATTTT. This codes for CAISESTGAQVDTQYF.

J is TRBJ2-1 and V is TRBV27; 7 bases line up with TRBD1. The CDR3 runs 17 residues. Germline V lookup: CDR1 MNHEY, CDR2 SMNVEV (reference sequence). V gave up 6 bases and J gave up 0 bases; unmatched junction bases: 11. CDR3 bases: TGTGCCAGCAGGCCCGACAGGGTTGGCACCTCCTACAATGAGCAGTTCTTC. Its translation: CASRPDRVGTSYNEQFF.

This CDR3 is CASSKEGGFSYEQYF. Here the CDR3 DNA reads TGTGCCAGCAGCAAAGAAGGGGGTTTCTCCTACGAGCAGTACTTC. V usage is TRBV9 and J usage is TRBJ2-7, with D perhaps TRBD1 (6 bases). CDR1 and CDR2 (germline): SGDLS, YYNGEE. Between the trimmed V and J ends, which lost 4 bases and 0 bases, there was a span of 14 bases. The CDR3 covers 15 residues.

A few counts support this clonotype. The chain employs TRBV7-2 and TRBJ1-5; D not resolved. CDR3 length equals 14 residues. V lost 0 bases and J 4 bases, leaving 7 bases between the germline ends. Germline CDR1 SGHTA, CDR2 FQGNSA. CDR3 nucleotide sequence: TGTGCCAGCAGCTTAGCCCCCGGGAATCAGCCCCAGCATTTT. This sequence encodes CASSLAPGNQPQHF.

The chain carries TRBV5-6 and TRBJ2-2; 8 bases fit TRBD1. The ends lost 4 bases at V and 6 bases at J; junction bases unmatched: 5. This CDR3 contains 14 residues. Germline CDR1 reads SGHDT; CDR2 reads YYEEEE. The CDR3 loop is CASSRTGIAGELFF. CDR3 in DNA: TGTGCCAGCAGCCGGACAGGGATTGCCGGGGAGCTGTTTTTT.

The chain has TRBV5-1 and TRBJ2-3; the D is unclear. V lost 0 bases, J lost 2 bases, and 13 bases lay in between. Germline-derived CDR1 and CDR2 are SGHRS and YFSETQ. The CDR3 has 16 residues. The CDR3 protein is CASSLAGLEYTDTQYF. CDR3 bases: TGCGCCAGCAGCTTGGCCGGTTTGGAATACACAGATACGCAGTATTTT.

The rearrangement uses TRBV27 and TRBJ2-5; TRBD2 matches 13 bases. This CDR3 has 20 amino acids. Trimming took 8 bases from V and 4 from J; bases not matched to a gene: 22. Looked up from germline, CDR1 is MNHEY and CDR2 is SMNVEV (reference sequence). CDR3 protein: CASASDFRTSGSGIGETQYF. In DNA, the CDR3 is TGTGCCAGCGCCTCGGACTTTCGGACTAGCGGGAGCGGGATAGGAGAGACCCAGTACTTC.

The chain is built from TRBV15 and TRBJ2-5; no clear D gene. Trimming took off 1 base at V and 5 bases at J, with 14 bases between the two ends. The CDR3 has 15 residues. CDR1 LNHNV and CDR2 YYDKDF come from the germline V gene (reference sequence). DNA of the CDR3: TGTGCCACCAGCAGAGTCGGCAGCCTGGGTGAGACCCAGTACTTC. The encoded protein is CATSRVGSLGETQYF. Drawing the rest from reference TRBV15 and TRBJ2-5, the complete variable domain is DAMVIQNPRYQVTQFGKPVTLSCSQTLNHNVMYWYQQKSSQAPKLLFHYYDKDFNNEADTPDNFQSRRPNTSFCFLDIRSPGLGDTAMYLCATSRVGSLGETQYFGPGTRLLVL.

The CDR3 here is CAWTPGSGEQYF. The CDR3 DNA reads as TGTGCCTGGACCCCGGGGTCGGGCGAGCAGTACTTC. The V and J genes are TRBV30 and TRBJ2-5; the D gene is possibly TRBD2 (5 bases). The better agreement between TRBJ2-7 and the DNA end casts doubt on the J call. The germline gives CDR1 GTSNPN, CDR2 SVGIG (reference sequence). The CDR3 runs 12 residues.

The gene calls are TRBV29-1 and TRBJ2-5; possible D gene TRBD1, 5 bases. Germline V gene sequence: CDR1 SQVTM, CDR2 ANQGSEA. V was shortened by 2 bases and J by 9 bases, with 19 bases between the two germline ends. This CDR3 has 14 amino acids. CDR3 region: CSVERSKGQGAQYF. The DNA of the CDR3 is TGCAGCGTTGAAAGAAGCAAGGGGCAAGGGGCCCAGTACTTC. Full variable domain (missing parts from reference TRBV29-1 and TRBJ2-5): SAVISQKPSRDICQRGTSLTIQCQVDSQVTMMFWYRQQPGQSLTLIATANQGSEATYESGFVIDKFPISRPNLTFSTLTVSNMSPEDSSIYLCSVERSKGQGAQYFGPGTRLLVL.

Comments on this clonotype: A much larger clonotype is one base distant, so this may be a read error. This chain connects TRBV12-3 or TRBV12-4 to TRBJ2-3, with 7 bases fitting TRBD2. Losses at the gene ends were 7 bases for V and 0 bases for J; bases not matched to a gene: 13. There are 17 residues in the CDR3. The CDR3 DNA reads as TGTGCCAGCACCTGGGCTAGCGGATGCCCTAGCACAGATACGCAGTATTTT. Protein sequence: CASTWASGCPSTDTQYF.

V and J are TRBV12-5 and TRBJ2-5, with TRBD2 matching over 12 bases. The assigned J gene may be wrong: the sequence end matches TRBJ2-7 better. There are 16 residues in the CDR3. Germline-derived CDR1 and CDR2 are LGHNT and FRNRAP. CDR3 region: CASGLILAGGPNEQYF. The CDR3 nucleotides read TGTGCTAGTGGTTTGATTCTAGCGGGAGGGCCCAACGAGCAGTACTTC.

The chain uses TRBV30 and TRBJ2-1; no clear D. The germline V gene has CDR1 GTSNPN and CDR2 SVGIG (reference sequence). Trimming left V 3 bases short and J 4 bases short, with 4 bases between. The CDR3 runs 11 residues. In nucleotides, the CDR3 is TGTGCCTGGAGCCCGTACAATGAGCAGTTCTTC. Its translation: CAWSPYNEQFF.

This clonotype was picked up a small number of times. The chain uses TRBV20-1 and TRBJ1-6, with 7 bases matching TRBD1. Per germline, CDR1 DFQATT and CDR2 SNEGSKA (reference sequence). Trimming removed 7 bases from V and 9 bases from J; junction bases left unmatched: 9. The CDR3 covers 13 residues. DNA of the CDR3: TGCAGTGGCCGGGACAGTGAAATTTCACCCCTCCACTTT. This gives the protein CSGRDSEISPLHF.

The rearrangement uses TRBV5-1 and TRBJ2-3, with TRBD2 matching 11 bases. This CDR3 is 15 amino acids long. V was clipped by 7 bases and J by 10 bases; unmatched bases: 14. Germline V lookup: CDR1 SGHRS, CDR2 YFSETQ. The CDR3 reads CASQGASGRSDAQYF. DNA for the CDR3: TGCGCCAGCCAGGGGGCTAGCGGGAGGTCTGATGCGCAGTATTTT.

This chain connects TRBV7-8 to TRBJ2-7; 8 bases agree with TRBD2. The CDR3 is made up of 13 amino acids. J gave up 6 bases and V 6 bases, and 7 bases lay outside the gene matches. Looked up from germline, CDR1 is SGHVS and CDR2 is FQNEAQ. The CDR3 is CASRQRELGEQYF. CDR3 nucleotide sequence: TGTGCCAGCAGGCAGCGGGAGTTGGGCGAGCAGTACTTC.

The chain is built from TRBV27 and TRBJ2-3, with 7 bases matching TRBD2. There are 13 residues in the CDR3. V lost 8 bases and J lost 4; bases outside the gene matches: 6. Germline V gives CDR1 MNHEY, CDR2 SMNVEV (reference sequence). In DNA form, the CDR3 reads TGTGCCAGCCGCGGGAGAGGGGCAGATACGCAGTATTTT. It codes for CASRGRGADTQYF.

This clonotype was observed a few times. CDR3 sequence reads: CASSVGTQPWDGYTF. The CDR3 nucleotides are TGTGCCAGCAGCGTAGGTACCCAGCCGTGGGATGGCTACACCTTC. The V gene is TRBV9, the J gene TRBJ1-2; unclear D gene. V lost 0 bases and J 6 bases, leaving 15 bases between the germline ends. The length of the CDR3 is 15 residues. Germline V lookup: CDR1 SGDLS, CDR2 YYNGEE.

This chain connects TRBV10-2 to TRBJ2-1, with D maybe TRBD2 (6 bases). With 8 bases removed from V and 10 bases from J, the gap between germline ends came to 15 bases. The CDR3 is 12 amino acids. Germline values: CDR1 WSHSY, CDR2 SAAADI. CDR3: CASGVPAGEQFF. The DNA for the CDR3 is TGCGCCAGCGGGGTCCCGGCGGGAGAGCAGTTCTTC.

The chain employs TRBV28 and TRBJ2-7, with TRBD1 as a possible D gene (6 bases). V was clipped by 5 bases and J by 5 bases, with 13 bases between them. From germline, CDR1 is MDHEN and CDR2 SYDVKM. The CDR3 is 13 amino acids. CDR3 nucleotide sequence: TGTGCCAGCAGTAGCCGGGACACCCACGAGCAGTACTTC. Its translation is CASSSRDTHEQYF. The complete variable domain, with remaining parts taken from reference TRBV28 and TRBJ2-7, reads DVKVTQSSRYLVKRTGEKVFLECVQDMDHENMFWYRQDPGLGLRLIYFSYDVKMKEKGDIPEGYSVSREKKERFSLILESASTNQTSMYLCASSSRDTHEQYFGPGTRLTVT.

The CDR3 nucleotides read TGTGCCAGCAGGGACAGAAACACCGGGGAGCTGTTTTTT. Translated, it gives CASRDRNTGELFF. The chain couples TRBV2 to TRBJ2-2; D is perhaps TRBD1 (6 bases). With 6 bases removed from V and 2 bases from J, the gap between germline ends came to 7 bases. This CDR3 spans 13 amino acids. The germline V gene encodes CDR1 SNHLY and CDR2 FYNNEI.

In this sample, this clonotype turned up a few times. This rearrangement joins TRBV5-5 to TRBJ2-4, with D maybe TRBD1 (5 bases). This CDR3 spans 16 amino acids. Germline V gene data show CDR1 as SGHKS and CDR2 as YYEKEE (reference sequence). Trimming removed 4 bases at V and 1 base at J, with 15 bases between. CDR3 region: CASSPDRIGAKNIQYF. CDR3 coding DNA: TGTGCCAGCAGCCCAGACAGAATAGGGGCCAAAAACATTCAGTACTTC.

The genes are TRBV3-1 and TRBJ2-1; 8 bases align to TRBD2. Germline assignment: CDR1 LGHDT and CDR2 YNNKEL (reference sequence). The J segment lost 3 bases and the V segment lost 4 bases, leaving 14 bases of the junction unmatched. The CDR3 has 18 amino acids. CDR3 loop: CASSPLGAGGPFYNEQFF. CDR3 bases: TGTGCCAGCAGCCCACTCGGTGCGGGAGGTCCGTTCTACAATGAGCAGTTCTTC.

The V gene is TRBV7-3, the J gene TRBJ2-5; D perhaps matches TRBD1 (6 bases). CDR1 and CDR2 (germline): SGHTA, FQGTGA. V was clipped by 3 bases and J by 5 bases, with 16 bases between them. CDR3 length: 15 residues. In DNA, the CDR3 is TGTGCCAGCAGCTTTTCTGCCGGGACAACGGAGACCCAGTACTTC. Protein sequence: CASSFSAGTTETQYF.